This TCR beta chain was recorded in a study of metastatic and nonmetastatic thyroid tumors. The overall study: The comparison covered peripheral blood and tumor or nodule tissue in malignant and benign thyroid patients.

TCRdb reprocessed the PCR reads via MiXCR. This sample has approximately 25,000 clones; around an eighth occur once, and the top ten carry around an eighth. This clone is termed medium-sized. Prior to thyroid surgery, none of the patients had received any treatment. Losses at the gene ends were 7 bases for V and 6 bases for J; bases not matched to a gene: 8. The CDR3 extends over 14 amino acids. J is TRBJ2-7 and V is TRBV12-3 or TRBV12-4; TRBD2 matches at 11 bases. Specimen: blood. This clonotype was sampled from a female donor with papillary thyroid cancer or a benign thyroid nodule (not recorded which). Some clones in this sample may be carry-over from other donors' samples. The CDR3 reads CASTPTSGSSEQYF. The CDR3 DNA is TGTGCCAGCACCCCTACTAGCGGGAGTTCCGAGCAGTACTTC.